A single T cell receptor (beta chain) is shown here with its context. Participants, about 18 to 90 years old, spanned around 25 US areas. The data were taken from a study of blood T cell repertoires in COVID-19. Study in general: The United States, Italy and Spain supplied acute and convalescent COVID-19 samples.

Sequenced by immunoSEQ multiplex PCR; TCRdb stores in-frame clones only, minus some. The profile shows 300,000 to 450,000 clones, 70% to 90% of them singletons. The CDR3 length is 15 residues. In germline, CDR1 is MNHNS, CDR2 SASEGT. Trimming left V 0 bases short and J 7 bases short, with 15 bases between. The origin of this receptor is a man aged 30-40 years who had recovered from COVID-19. The sample consisted of PBMCs or T cells enriched from blood (not recorded which). J is TRBJ1-1 and V is TRBV6-1, with D uncertain. The CDR3 bases are TGTGCCAGCAGTGAAGCGTTCTCAGGATCTAATGAAGCTTTCTTT. Protein sequence: CASSEAFSGSNEAFF.